The 21 T cell receptor beta chains below all came from one sample that was sequenced in a study of cytomegalovirus exposure and HLA in healthy donors. Use of 60 Vbeta and 13 Jbeta primers characterized the PCR. TCRdb's table, derived via immunoSEQ multiplex PCR, lists solely in-frame clones and lacks some. Here the sample spans 95,000 to 150,000 clones, roughly 72% being singletons. The source material was PBMCs. These receptors were collected from a man in his forties or fifties in good health and CMV-seropositive.

V is TRBV7-3 and J is TRBJ2-7; D ambiguous. V was pared by 1 base and J by 1 base, with 11 bases between. The germline CDR1 and CDR2 sequences are SGHTA and FQGTGA. The CDR3 has 15 amino acids. This CDR3 is CASSLMPGPSYEQYF. In DNA, the CDR3 is TGTGCCAGCAGCTTAATGCCAGGCCCATCCTACGAGCAGTACTTC.

This clone occurred a few times. The chain combines TRBV11-1 with TRBJ2-3, with D maybe TRBD2 (6 bases). The CDR3 extends over 13 amino acids. CDR1 and CDR2 from the germline V gene are SGHAT and FQDESV (reference sequence). Trimming removed 8 bases at V and 1 base at J, with 10 bases between. CDR3 bases: TGTGCCAGCGGGGGGAGAGGCACAGATACGCAGTATTTT. It encodes CASGGRGTDTQYF.

This sequence joins TRBV6-1 and TRBJ1-2; TRBD1 matches 11 bases. The CDR3 runs to 14 residues. Germline values: CDR1 MNHNS, CDR2 SASEGT. The J segment lost 7 bases and the V segment lost 5 bases, leaving 6 bases of the junction unmatched. CDR3 bases: TGTGCCAGCAGTCCCCCAGGACAGGGGGCTGGCTACACCTTC. This encodes CASSPPGQGAGYTF.

This sequence joins TRBV7-3 and TRBJ1-1; TRBD1 agrees at 8 bases. CDR3 length equals 13 residues. The ends lost 5 bases at V and 8 bases at J; junction bases unmatched: 7. Germline CDR1 SGHTA, CDR2 FQGTGA. In nucleotides, the CDR3 is TGTGCCAGCAGCACATACAGGGGGTCGGAAGCTTTCTTT. It codes for CASSTYRGSEAFF.

This clone showed up just a few times. The chain links TRBV4-1 to TRBJ2-7; the D gene is possibly TRBD1 (6 bases). Germline CDR1 is MGHRA and CDR2 is YSYEKL. The germline V and J ends were trimmed by 0 bases and 6 bases, with 12 bases remaining between them. CDR3 size: 14 residues. CDR3 DNA sequence: TGCGCCAGCAGCCAAGATCCAGGGGTGGGCGAGCAGTACTTC. Encoded protein: CASSQDPGVGEQYF.

This sequence joins TRBV5-4 and TRBJ1-4; TRBD1 matches at 9 bases. The germline V gene encodes CDR1 SGHNT and CDR2 YYREEE (reference sequence). The V gene end was trimmed by 2 bases and the J gene end by 7 bases; junction bases not matched to a gene: 3. CDR3 size: 14 residues. Here the CDR3 reads CASSLQGAGEKLFF. In nucleotides, the CDR3 is TGTGCCAGCAGCTTACAGGGGGCGGGTGAAAAACTGTTTTTT. Variable domain in full (rest from reference TRBV5-4 and TRBJ1-4): ETGVTQSPTHLIKTRGQQVTLRCSSQSGHNTVSWYQQALGQGPQFIFQYYREEENGRGNFPPRFSGLQFPNYSSELNVNALELDDSALYLCASSLQGAGEKLFFGSGTQLSVL.

This rearrangement joins TRBV6-5 to TRBJ2-3; possibly TRBD1 for D (5 bases). V gave up 5 bases and J gave up 2 bases, with 8 bases separating them. The CDR3 covers 13 residues. Germline V gene sequence: CDR1 MNHEY, CDR2 SVGAGI. CDR3 sequence (DNA): TGTGCCAGCAGTCAGGGTCACACAGATACGCAGTATTTT. Its translation is CASSQGHTDTQYF.

The chain combines TRBV6-6 with TRBJ1-5; 8 bases align to TRBD1. After removal of 4 bases from V and 5 bases from J, the junction contained 4 bases not matched to a gene. Germline loops: CDR1 MNHNY, CDR2 SVGAGI (reference sequence). The CDR3 is 14 amino acids. The CDR3 loop is CASSLTGAHQPQHF. The CDR3 bases are TGTGCCAGCAGTTTGACAGGGGCCCATCAGCCCCAGCATTTT.

Turning to this clone: A read error may account for a junction end that differs from germline. J is TRBJ1-4 and V is TRBV7-2; 8 nucleotides align to TRBD1. The length of the CDR3 is 15 residues. The germline gives CDR1 SGHTA, CDR2 FQGNSA. In DNA form, the CDR3 reads TGTGCCAGCAGCTTAGGGACAGGGCTTCGAACGCCGACCCATTTT. It yields the protein CASSLGTGLRTPTHF.

The chain couples TRBV2 to TRBJ1-5; 9 nucleotides match TRBD1. Germline CDR1 SNHLY, CDR2 FYNNEI. V lost 6 bases, J lost 2 bases, and 5 bases stayed unmatched. The CDR3 spans 15 residues. CDR3 in DNA: TGTGCCAGCAGGAGACAGGGGGGTGGCAATCAGCCCCAGCATTTT. Its protein is CASRRQGGGNQPQHF.

This rearrangement joins TRBV5-1 to TRBJ1-1; the D gene is possibly TRBD1 (6 bases). V was pared by 0 bases and J by 6 bases, with 12 bases between. The V gene's germline CDR1 is SGHRS and CDR2 YFSETQ. This CDR3 region has 14 residues. CDR3 loop: CASSLAQGGSEAFF. CDR3 bases: TGCGCCAGCAGCTTGGCCCAAGGGGGTTCTGAAGCTTTCTTT.

V gene TRBV6-5 combines with J gene TRBJ1-2; no reliable D call. Per the germline V gene, CDR1 is MNHEY and CDR2 is SVGAGI. V was pared by 5 bases and J by 3 bases, with 10 bases between. The CDR3 contains 13 residues. CDR3 amino acids: CASSRQAHYGYTF. In DNA form, the CDR3 reads TGTGCCAGCAGTCGGCAGGCCCACTATGGCTACACCTTC.

The V call is TRBV29-1, the J call TRBJ2-7; D call uncertain. This CDR3 comprises 14 residues. CDR1 and CDR2 from the germline V gene are SQVTM and ANQGSEA. V was shortened by 0 bases and J by 0 bases, with 9 bases between the two germline ends. In DNA form, the CDR3 reads TGCAGCGTTGAAGAACAGACGAGCTCCTACGAGCAGTACTTC. Residues: CSVEEQTSSYEQYF.

Only one count was recorded for this clone. The rearrangement uses TRBV29-1 and TRBJ2-1, with 10 bases lining up with TRBD1. CDR3 length equals 13 residues. With 7 bases clipped from V and 8 bases from J, the junction kept 8 bases outside the gene matches. Per germline, CDR1 SQVTM and CDR2 ANQGSEA. The CDR3 sequence is CSAVTGGGDEQFF. The CDR3 nucleotides read TGCAGCGCTGTGACAGGGGGCGGGGATGAGCAGTTCTTC.

The rearrangement links TRBV5-4 to TRBJ1-1, with TRBD1 matching 7 bases. Germline CDR1 is SGHNT and CDR2 is YYREEE (reference sequence). The CDR3 is 15 residues long. Trimming removed 5 bases from V and 0 bases from J; junction bases left unmatched: 7. CDR3 bases: TGTGCCAGCAGTGGGACAGCTACCCTGAACACTGAAGCTTTCTTT. The encoded protein is CASSGTATLNTEAFF.

This clone has more than one count but fewer than ten. V gene TRBV4-1 combines with J gene TRBJ1-4, with D unresolved. Trimming shortened V by 4 bases and J by 7 bases, and 16 bases separated the two germline ends. CDR1 and CDR2 from the germline V gene are MGHRA and YSYEKL. The CDR3 sequence is 15 residues long. The CDR3 is CASSLTGIGIEKLFF. As DNA, the CDR3 is TGCGCCAGCAGCCTAACGGGGATCGGGATTGAAAAACTGTTTTTT.

This clone was observed a handful of times. The V and J genes are TRBV27 and TRBJ2-2, with a possible D match to TRBD1 (5 bases). The CDR3 has 14 residues. The V end lost 6 bases, the J end lost 2 bases, and 10 bases lay between the germline ends. Germline lookup yields CDR1 MNHEY and CDR2 SMNVEV (reference sequence). In nucleotides, the CDR3 is TGTGCCAGCAGCCAGGGTGTAAACACCGGGGAGCTGTTTTTT. Translation gives CASSQGVNTGELFF.

For the CDR3, the DNA is TGTGCCAGCAGCTTAGAAGGGGCAGACACCGGGGAGCTGTTTTTT. Translating it yields CASSLEGADTGELFF. The rearrangement links TRBV7-2 to TRBJ2-2; D possibly corresponds to TRBD1 (5 bases). Germline CDR1 SGHTA, CDR2 FQGNSA. Trimming removed 1 base at V and 3 bases at J, with 9 bases between. The CDR3 consists of 15 residues.

The rearrangement uses TRBV5-1 and TRBJ1-6, with D possibly being TRBD1 (6 bases). V was cut by 4 bases and J by 6 bases, with 11 bases left in between. There are 14 residues in the CDR3. CDR1 SGHRS and CDR2 YFSETQ come from the germline V gene. As DNA, the CDR3 is TGCGCCAGCAGCCCCGGGACAACTAATTCACCCCTCCACTTT. Protein sequence: CASSPGTTNSPLHF.

This chain links TRBV11-2 with TRBJ2-1, with 16 bases fitting TRBD2. The J segment lost 5 bases and the V segment lost 4 bases, leaving 5 bases of the junction unmatched. The CDR3 has 17 amino acids. Germline CDR1 SGHAT, CDR2 FQNNGV. CDR3 nucleotide sequence: TGTGCCAGCAGCTCCGGGACTAGCGGGAGGGCCCACAATGAGCAGTTCTTC. As protein: CASSSGTSGRAHNEQFF.

This rearrangement joins TRBV18 to TRBJ2-7; D remains ambiguous. V lost 4 bases and J 1 base, leaving 17 bases between the germline ends. This CDR3 region has 16 residues. CDR1 and CDR2 (germline): KGHSH, LQKENI. CDR3 amino acids: CASSQSEIPLSYEQYF. DNA of the CDR3: TGTGCCAGCTCACAATCCGAGATCCCACTTTCCTACGAGCAGTACTTC.